This TCR beta chain was retrieved from a study of a mutant IDH1 vaccine in newly diagnosed glioma. Study in general: Vaccination followed radiotherapy alone by 4-6 weeks, or accompanied temozolomide cycles. Earlier treatment was radiotherapy, temozolomide, or both, with most getting both. Averaging approximately 40 years of age, treated patients were around 60% male and 37.5% female.

Some clones are missing from TCRdb's copy, which holds only in-frame ones; the method was immunoSEQ multiplex PCR. This repertoire shows 65,000 or so clones, about 88% found once; its top ten account for roughly 4%. Time point noted: week 23, last vaccination. All doses held 300 ug of mutant IDH1 20-mer peptide, with topical imiquimod. Donors harbored newly found WHO grade 3 or 4 IDH1-mutant, ATRX-lost astrocytomas. The CDR3 is made up of 12 amino acids. Germline CDR1 is MNHNS and CDR2 is SASEGT. V was pared by 7 bases and J by 6 bases, with 9 bases between. As regards this clone: Its antigen is unidentified.

The receptor was isolated from a man aged 25-40 years with glioma. The chain is built from TRBV6-1 and TRBJ1-4; no definite D call. Sequencing was performed on PBMCs, taken from a glioma patient whose treatment included an IDH1 peptide vaccine. This CDR3 is CASTNAYEKLFF. DNA of the CDR3: TGTGCCAGCACAAACGCTTATGAAAAACTGTTTTTT.